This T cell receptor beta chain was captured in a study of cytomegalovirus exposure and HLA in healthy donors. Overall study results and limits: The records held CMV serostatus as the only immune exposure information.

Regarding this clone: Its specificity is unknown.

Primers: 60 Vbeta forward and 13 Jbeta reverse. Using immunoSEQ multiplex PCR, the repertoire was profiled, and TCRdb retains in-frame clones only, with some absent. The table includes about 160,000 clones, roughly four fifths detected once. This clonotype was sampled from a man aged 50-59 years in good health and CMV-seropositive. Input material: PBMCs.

CDR3 protein: CSAGALNEQFF. The CDR3 coding sequence is TGCAGCGCTGGGGCTCTCAATGAGCAGTTCTTC. The rearrangement uses TRBV29-1 and TRBJ2-1; TRBD1 is a possible D gene (5 bases). Per germline, CDR1 SQVTM and CDR2 ANQGSEA. Deletions cut 7 bases from V and 6 bases from J, with 10 bases between. This CDR3 is built from 11 residues.